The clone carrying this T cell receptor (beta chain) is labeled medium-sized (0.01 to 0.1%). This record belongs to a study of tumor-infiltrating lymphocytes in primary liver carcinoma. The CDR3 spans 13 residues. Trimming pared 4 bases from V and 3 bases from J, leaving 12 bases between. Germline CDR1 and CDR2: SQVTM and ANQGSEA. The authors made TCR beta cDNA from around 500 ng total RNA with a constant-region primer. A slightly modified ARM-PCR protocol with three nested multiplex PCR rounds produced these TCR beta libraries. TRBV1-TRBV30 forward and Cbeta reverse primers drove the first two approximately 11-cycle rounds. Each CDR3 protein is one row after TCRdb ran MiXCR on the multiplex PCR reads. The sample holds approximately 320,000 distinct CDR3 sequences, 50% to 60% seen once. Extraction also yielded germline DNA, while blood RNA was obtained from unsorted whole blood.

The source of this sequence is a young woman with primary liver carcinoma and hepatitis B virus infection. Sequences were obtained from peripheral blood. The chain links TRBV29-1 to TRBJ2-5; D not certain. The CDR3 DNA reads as TGCAGCGTTGGCTCGTCTGCCAAAGAGACCCAGTACTTC. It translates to CSVGSSAKETQYF.